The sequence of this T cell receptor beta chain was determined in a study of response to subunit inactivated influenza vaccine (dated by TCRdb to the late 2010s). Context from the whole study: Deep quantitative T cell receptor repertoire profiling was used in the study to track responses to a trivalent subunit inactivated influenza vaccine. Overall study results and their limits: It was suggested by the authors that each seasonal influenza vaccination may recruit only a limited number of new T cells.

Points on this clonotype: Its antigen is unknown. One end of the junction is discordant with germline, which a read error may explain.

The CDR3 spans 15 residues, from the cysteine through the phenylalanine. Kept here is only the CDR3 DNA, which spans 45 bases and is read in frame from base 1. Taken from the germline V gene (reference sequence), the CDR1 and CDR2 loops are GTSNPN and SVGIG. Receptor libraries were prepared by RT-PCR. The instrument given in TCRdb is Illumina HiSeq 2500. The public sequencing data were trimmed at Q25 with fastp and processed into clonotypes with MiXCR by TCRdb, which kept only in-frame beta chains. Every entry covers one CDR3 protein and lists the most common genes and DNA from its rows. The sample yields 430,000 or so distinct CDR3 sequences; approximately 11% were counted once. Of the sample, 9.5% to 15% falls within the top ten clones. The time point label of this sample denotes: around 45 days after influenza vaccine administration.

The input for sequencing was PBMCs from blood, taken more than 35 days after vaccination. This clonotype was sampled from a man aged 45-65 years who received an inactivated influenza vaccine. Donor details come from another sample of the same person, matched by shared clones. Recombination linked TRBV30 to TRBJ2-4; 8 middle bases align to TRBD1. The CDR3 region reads CVWSRQGLAKNIQYF. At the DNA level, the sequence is TGTGTCTGGAGTCGACAGGGGCTAGCCAAAAACATTCAGTACTTC.